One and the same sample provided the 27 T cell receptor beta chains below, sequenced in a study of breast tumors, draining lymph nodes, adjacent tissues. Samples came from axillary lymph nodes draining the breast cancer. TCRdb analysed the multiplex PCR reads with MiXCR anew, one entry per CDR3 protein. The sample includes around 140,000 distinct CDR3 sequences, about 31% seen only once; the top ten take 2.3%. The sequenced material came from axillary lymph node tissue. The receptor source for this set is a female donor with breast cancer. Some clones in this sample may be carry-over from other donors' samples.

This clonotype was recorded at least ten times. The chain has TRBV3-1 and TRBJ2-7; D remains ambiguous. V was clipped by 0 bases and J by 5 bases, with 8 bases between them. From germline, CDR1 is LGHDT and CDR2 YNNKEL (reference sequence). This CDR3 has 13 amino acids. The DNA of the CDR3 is TGTGCCAGCAGCCAAGACAGGTCCCACGAGCAGTACTTC. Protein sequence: CASSQDRSHEQYF.

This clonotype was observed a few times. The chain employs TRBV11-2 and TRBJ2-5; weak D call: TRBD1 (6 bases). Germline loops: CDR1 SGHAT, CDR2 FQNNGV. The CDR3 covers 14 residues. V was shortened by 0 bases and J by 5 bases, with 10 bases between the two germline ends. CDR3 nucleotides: TGTGCCAGCAGCTTAGACCCAGGGGCCGAGACCCAGTACTTC. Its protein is CASSLDPGAETQYF.

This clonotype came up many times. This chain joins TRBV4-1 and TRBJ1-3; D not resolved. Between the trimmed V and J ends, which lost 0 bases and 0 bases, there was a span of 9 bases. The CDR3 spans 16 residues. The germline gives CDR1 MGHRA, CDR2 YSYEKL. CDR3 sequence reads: CASSQDRRASGNTIYF. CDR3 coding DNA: TGCGCCAGCAGCCAAGACCGGAGGGCCTCTGGAAACACCATATATTTT.

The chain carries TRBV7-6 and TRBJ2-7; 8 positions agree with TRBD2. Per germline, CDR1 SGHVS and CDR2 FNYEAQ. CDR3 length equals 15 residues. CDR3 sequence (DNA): TGTGCCAGCAGCCCCTATAGCGGGGAGATTTACGAGCAGCACGTC. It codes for CASSPYSGEIYEQHV.

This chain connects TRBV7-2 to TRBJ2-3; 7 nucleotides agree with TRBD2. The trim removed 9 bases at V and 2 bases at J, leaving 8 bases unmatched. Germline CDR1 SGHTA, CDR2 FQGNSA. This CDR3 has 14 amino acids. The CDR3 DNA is TGTGCCAGTGTCTCGGGAGGCTCCACAGATACGCAGTATTTT. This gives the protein CASVSGGSTDTQYF.

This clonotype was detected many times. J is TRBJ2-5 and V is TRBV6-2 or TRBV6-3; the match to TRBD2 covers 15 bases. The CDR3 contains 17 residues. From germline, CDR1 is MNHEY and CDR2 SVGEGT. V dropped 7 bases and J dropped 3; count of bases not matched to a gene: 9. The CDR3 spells CASIPFGLAGGKETQYF. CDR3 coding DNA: TGTGCCAGCATTCCCTTTGGACTAGCGGGGGGGAAAGAGACCCAGTACTTC.

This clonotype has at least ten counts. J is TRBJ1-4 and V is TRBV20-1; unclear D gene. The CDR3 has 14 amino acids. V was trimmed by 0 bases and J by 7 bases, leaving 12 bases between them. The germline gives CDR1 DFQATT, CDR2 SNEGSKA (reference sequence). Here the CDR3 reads CSARDEGWSEKLFF. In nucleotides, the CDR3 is TGCAGTGCTAGAGATGAGGGTTGGTCTGAAAAACTGTTTTTT.

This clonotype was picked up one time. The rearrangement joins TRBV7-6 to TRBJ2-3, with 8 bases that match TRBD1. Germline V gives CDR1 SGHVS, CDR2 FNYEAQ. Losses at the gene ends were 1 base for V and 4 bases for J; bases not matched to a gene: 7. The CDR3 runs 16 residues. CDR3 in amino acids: CASSLGTGIGADTQYF. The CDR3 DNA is TGTGCCAGCAGCTTAGGGACAGGGATTGGGGCAGATACGCAGTATTTT. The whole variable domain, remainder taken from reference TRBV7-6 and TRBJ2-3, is GAGVSQSPRYKVTKRGQDVALRCDPISGHVSLYWYRQALGQGPEFLTYFNYEAQQDKSGLPNDRFSAERPEGSISTLTIQRTEQRDSAMYRCASSLGTGIGADTQYFGPGTRLTVL.

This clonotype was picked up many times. Here the CDR3 reads CASSKGLAGIETQYF. CDR3 sequence (DNA): TGTGCCAGCAGCAAAGGACTAGCGGGGATCGAGACCCAGTACTTC. V gene TRBV11-3 combines with J gene TRBJ2-5, with 12 bases matching TRBD2. V shed 5 bases, J shed 5 bases, and the junction held 6 bases outside the gene matches. Germline-derived CDR1 and CDR2 are SGHNT and YENEEA. The CDR3 contains 15 residues.

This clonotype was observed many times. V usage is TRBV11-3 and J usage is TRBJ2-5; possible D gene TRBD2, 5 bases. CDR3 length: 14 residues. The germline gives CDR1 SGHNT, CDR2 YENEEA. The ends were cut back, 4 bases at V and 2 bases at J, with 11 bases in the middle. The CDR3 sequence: CASSSARDQETQYF. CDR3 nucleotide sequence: TGTGCCAGCAGCTCGGCCCGGGATCAAGAGACCCAGTACTTC.

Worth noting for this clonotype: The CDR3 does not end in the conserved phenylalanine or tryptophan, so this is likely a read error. The CDR3 protein is CATSRDLSGGGQYL. CDR3 in DNA: TGTGCCACCAGCAGAGATCTTTCGGGGGGGGGCCAGTACCTC. The chain recombines TRBV15 with TRBJ2-5, with TRBD2 matching over 8 bases. V trimming: 0 bases; J trimming: 10 bases; junction bases outside the gene matches: 7. The germline CDR1 and CDR2 sequences are LNHNV and YYDKDF (reference sequence). CDR3 length: 14 amino acids.

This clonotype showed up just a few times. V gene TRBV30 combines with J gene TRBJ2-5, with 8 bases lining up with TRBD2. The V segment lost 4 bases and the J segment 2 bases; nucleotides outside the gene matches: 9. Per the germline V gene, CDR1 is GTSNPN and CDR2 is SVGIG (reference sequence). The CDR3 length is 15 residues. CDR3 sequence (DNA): TGTGCCTGGACTTCCGGACTAGCAGGTCAAGAGACCCAGTACTTC. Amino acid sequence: CAWTSGLAGQETQYF. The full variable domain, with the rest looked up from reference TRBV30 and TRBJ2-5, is SQTIHQWPATLVQPVGSPLSLECTVEGTSNPNLYWYRQAAGRGLQLLFYSVGIGQISSEVPQNLSASRPQDRQFILSSKKLLLSDSGFYLCAWTSGLAGQETQYFGPGTRLLVL.

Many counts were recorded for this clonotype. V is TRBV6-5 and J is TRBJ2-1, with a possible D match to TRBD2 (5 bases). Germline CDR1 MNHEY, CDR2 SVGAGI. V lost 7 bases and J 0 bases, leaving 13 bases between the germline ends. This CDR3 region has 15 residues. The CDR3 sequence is CASTKDWSSYNEQFF. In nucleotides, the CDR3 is TGTGCCAGCACTAAGGACTGGAGCTCCTACAATGAGCAGTTCTTC.

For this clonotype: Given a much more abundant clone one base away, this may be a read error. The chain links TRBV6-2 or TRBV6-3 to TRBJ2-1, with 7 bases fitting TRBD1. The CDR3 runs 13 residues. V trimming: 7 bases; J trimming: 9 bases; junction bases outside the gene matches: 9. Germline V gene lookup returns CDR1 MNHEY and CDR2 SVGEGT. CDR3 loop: CASTHTGVREQFF. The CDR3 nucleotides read TGTGCCAGCACCCACACAGGGGTGCGTGAGCAGTTCTTC.

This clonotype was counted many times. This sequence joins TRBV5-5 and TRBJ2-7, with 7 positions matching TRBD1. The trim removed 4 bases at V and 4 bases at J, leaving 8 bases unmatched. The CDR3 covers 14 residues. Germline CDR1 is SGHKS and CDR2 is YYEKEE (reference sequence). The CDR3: CASSPRDSPYEQYF. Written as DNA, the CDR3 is TGTGCCAGCAGCCCTCGGGACAGTCCTTACGAGCAGTACTTC. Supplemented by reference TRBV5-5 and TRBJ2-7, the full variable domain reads DAGVTQSPTHLIKTRGQQVTLRCSPISGHKSVSWYQQVLGQGPQFIFQYYEKEERGRGNFPDRFSARQFPNYSSELNVNALLLGDSALYLCASSPRDSPYEQYFGPGTRLTVT.

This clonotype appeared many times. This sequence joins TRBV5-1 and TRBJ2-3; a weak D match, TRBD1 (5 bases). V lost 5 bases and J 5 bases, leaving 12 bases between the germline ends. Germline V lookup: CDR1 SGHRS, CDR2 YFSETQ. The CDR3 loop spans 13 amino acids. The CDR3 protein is CASSEYQGDTQYF. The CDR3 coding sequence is TGCGCCAGCAGTGAGTACCAGGGAGATACGCAGTATTTT.

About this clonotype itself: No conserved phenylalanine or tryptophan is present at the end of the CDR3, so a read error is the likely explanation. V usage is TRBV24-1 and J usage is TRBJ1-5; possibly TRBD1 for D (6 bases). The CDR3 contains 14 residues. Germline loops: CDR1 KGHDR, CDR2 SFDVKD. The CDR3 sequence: CATQGGGINQPQHL. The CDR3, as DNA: TGCGCCACCCAAGGGGGGGGGATAAATCAGCCCCAGCATCTT.

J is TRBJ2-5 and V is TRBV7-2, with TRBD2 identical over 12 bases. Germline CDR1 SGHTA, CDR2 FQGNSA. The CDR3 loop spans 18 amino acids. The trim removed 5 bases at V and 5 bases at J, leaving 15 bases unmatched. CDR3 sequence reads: CASSPWGLAGGFGETQYF. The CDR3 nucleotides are TGTGCCAGCAGCCCCTGGGGTCTAGCGGGGGGGTTCGGCGAGACCCAGTACTTC.

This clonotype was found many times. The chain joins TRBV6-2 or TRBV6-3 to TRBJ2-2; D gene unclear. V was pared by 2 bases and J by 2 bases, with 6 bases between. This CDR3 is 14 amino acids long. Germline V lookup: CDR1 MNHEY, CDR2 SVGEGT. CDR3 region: CASSYRLNTGELFF. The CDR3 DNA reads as TGTGCCAGCAGTTACAGGCTTAACACCGGGGAGCTGTTTTTT.

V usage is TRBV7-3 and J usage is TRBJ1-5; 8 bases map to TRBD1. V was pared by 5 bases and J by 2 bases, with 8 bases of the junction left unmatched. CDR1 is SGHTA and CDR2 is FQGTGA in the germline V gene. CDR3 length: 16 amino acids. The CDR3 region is CASSRTGTRGNQPQHF. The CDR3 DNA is TGTGCCAGCAGCCGGACAGGGACGCGGGGCAATCAGCCCCAGCATTTT.

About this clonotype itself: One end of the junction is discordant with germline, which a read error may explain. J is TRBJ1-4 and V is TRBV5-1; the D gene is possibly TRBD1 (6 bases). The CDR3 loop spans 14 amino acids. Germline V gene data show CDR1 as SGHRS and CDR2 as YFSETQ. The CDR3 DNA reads TGCGCCAGCAGCTTGTCGGTAGGGGGAGGAAAACTGTTCTTT. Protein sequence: CASSLSVGGGKLFF.

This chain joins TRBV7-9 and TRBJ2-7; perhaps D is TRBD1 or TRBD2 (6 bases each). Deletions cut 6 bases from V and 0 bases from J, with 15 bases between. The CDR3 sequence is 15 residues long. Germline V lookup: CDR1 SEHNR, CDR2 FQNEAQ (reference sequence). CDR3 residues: CASSGGQGFSYEQYV. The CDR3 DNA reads TGTGCCAGCAGTGGGGGGCAGGGCTTCTCCTACGAGCAGTACGTC.

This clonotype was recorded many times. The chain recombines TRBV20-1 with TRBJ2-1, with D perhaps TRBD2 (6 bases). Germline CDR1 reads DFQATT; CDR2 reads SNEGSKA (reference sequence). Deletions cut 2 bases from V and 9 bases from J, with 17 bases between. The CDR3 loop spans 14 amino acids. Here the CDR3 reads CSARLASRLGEQFF. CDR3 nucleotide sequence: TGCAGTGCTAGACTAGCGTCCCGCTTGGGTGAGCAGTTCTTC.

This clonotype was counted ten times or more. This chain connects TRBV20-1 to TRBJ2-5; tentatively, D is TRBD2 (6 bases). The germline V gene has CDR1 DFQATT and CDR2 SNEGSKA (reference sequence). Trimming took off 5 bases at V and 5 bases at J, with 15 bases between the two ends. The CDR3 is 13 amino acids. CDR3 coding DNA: TGCAGTGCTGAGGGCGGGGATATCGAGACCCAGTACTTC. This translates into CSAEGGDIETQYF.

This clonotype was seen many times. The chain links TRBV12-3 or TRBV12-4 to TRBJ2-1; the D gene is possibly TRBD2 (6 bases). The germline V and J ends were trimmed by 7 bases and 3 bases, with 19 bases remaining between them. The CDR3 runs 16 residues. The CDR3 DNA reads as TGTGCCAGCAATCCCTCCGCGGGGCATAACTACAATGAGCAGTTCTTC. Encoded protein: CASNPSAGHNYNEQFF.

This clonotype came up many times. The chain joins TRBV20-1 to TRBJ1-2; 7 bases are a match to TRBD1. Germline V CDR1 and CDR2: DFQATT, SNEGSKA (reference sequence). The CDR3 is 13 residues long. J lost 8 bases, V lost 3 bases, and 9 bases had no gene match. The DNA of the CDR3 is TGCAGTGCTAGCAGGGGGAATCTCTTAGGCTACACCTTC. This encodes CSASRGNLLGYTF.

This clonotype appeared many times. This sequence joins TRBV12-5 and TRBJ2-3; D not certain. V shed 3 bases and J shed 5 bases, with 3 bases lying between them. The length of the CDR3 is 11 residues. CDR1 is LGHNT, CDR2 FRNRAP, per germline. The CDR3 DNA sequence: TGTGCTAGTGGTTTAGGAGATACGCAGTATTTT. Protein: CASGLGDTQYF. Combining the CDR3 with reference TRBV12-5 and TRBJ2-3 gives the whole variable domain DARVTQTPRHKVTEMGQEVTMRCQPILGHNTVFWYRQTMMQGLELLAYFRNRAPLDDSGMPKDRFSAEMPDATLATLKIQPSEPRDSAVYFCASGLGDTQYFGPGTRLTVL.